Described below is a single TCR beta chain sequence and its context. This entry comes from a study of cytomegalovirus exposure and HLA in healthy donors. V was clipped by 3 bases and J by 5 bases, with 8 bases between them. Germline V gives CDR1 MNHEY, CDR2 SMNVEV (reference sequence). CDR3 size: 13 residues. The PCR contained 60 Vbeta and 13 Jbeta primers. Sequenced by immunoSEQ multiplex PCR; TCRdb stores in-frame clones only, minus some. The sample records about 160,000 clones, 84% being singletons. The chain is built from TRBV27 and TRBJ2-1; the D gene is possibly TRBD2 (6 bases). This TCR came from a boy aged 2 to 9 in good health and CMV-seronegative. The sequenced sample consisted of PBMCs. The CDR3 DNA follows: TGTGCCAGCAGTTTGGGACTGAACAATGAGCAGTTCTTC. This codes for CASSLGLNNEQFF.